The 31 T cell receptor beta chains given below trace back to one sample, sequenced in a study of T cell responses to AZD1222 COVID-19 vaccine. Method: immunoSEQ multiplex PCR; TCRdb's copy keeps in-frame clones and lacks some. In the table there are 84,000 or so clones, 70% to 90% of which are singletons. The specimen was peripheral blood, collected on day 0 of MenACWY control vaccination. The receptors here all came from an adult in good health.

V and J are TRBV15 and TRBJ2-5; 10 bases fit TRBD2. Trimming cost V 3 bases and J 5 bases; bases outside gene matches: 12. Germline V gene sequence: CDR1 LNHNV, CDR2 YYDKDF (reference sequence). The CDR3 runs 17 residues. CDR3 protein: CATSSGTSGAFVETQYF. The CDR3 DNA follows: TGTGCCACCAGCAGCGGTACTAGCGGGGCTTTCGTTGAGACCCAGTACTTC.

The chain carries TRBV28 and TRBJ2-7; D is tentatively TRBD1 or TRBD2 (6 bases each). V was cut by 6 bases and J by 5 bases, with 17 bases left in between. This CDR3 has 14 amino acids. The germline V gene encodes CDR1 MDHEN and CDR2 SYDVKM. The CDR3 region has the DNA TGTGCCAGCAGCCTATCCGGGGGCTCAAACGAGCAGTACTTC. Residues: CASSLSGGSNEQYF.

The chain uses TRBV14 and TRBJ2-7, with D possibly matching TRBD2 (5 bases). Trimming left V 8 bases short and J 5 bases short, with 19 bases between. The CDR3 totals 14 residues. The V gene's germline CDR1 is SGHDN and CDR2 FVKESK. The CDR3 sequence is CASAAGELPDEQYF. The DNA of the CDR3 is TGTGCCAGCGCGGCCGGGGAGCTCCCCGACGAGCAGTACTTC. Full variable domain (remainder filled in from reference TRBV14 and TRBJ2-7): EAGVTQFPSHSVIEKGQTVTLRCDPISGHDNLYWYRRVMGKEIKFLLHFVKESKQDESGMPNNRFLAERTGGTYSTLKVQPAELEDSGVYFCASAAGELPDEQYFGPGTRLTVT.

The rearrangement joins TRBV11-2 to TRBJ1-5; D is perhaps TRBD1 (5 bases). Germline V gene sequence: CDR1 SGHAT, CDR2 FQNNGV. Between the trimmed V and J ends, which lost 5 bases and 3 bases, there was a span of 14 bases. The CDR3 is 15 amino acids. In nucleotides, the CDR3 is TGTGCCAGCAGCCGAGACGGGGGAGACAATCAGCCCCAGCATTTT. Translating it yields CASSRDGGDNQPQHF. Variable domain in full (rest from reference TRBV11-2 and TRBJ1-5): EAGVAQSPRYKIIEKRQSVAFWCNPISGHATLYWYQQILGQGPKLLIQFQNNGVVDDSQLPKDRFSAERLKGVDSTLKIQPAKLEDSAVYLCASSRDGGDNQPQHFGDGTRLSIL.

The chain links TRBV19 to TRBJ1-5; D possibly corresponds to TRBD1 (5 bases). V shed 7 bases and J shed 5 bases, with 9 bases lying between them. The CDR3 consists of 12 residues. The germline V gene has CDR1 LNHDA and CDR2 SQIVND (reference sequence). This CDR3 reads CASKVGDQPQHF. In DNA, the CDR3 is TGTGCCAGTAAGGTGGGGGATCAGCCCCAGCATTTT.

This clone was picked up one time. The chain uses TRBV5-8 and TRBJ1-1; weak D call: TRBD1 (6 bases). Germline V lookup: CDR1 SGHTS, CDR2 YDEGEE. Trimming cost V 3 bases and J 1 base, with 10 bases left between them. This CDR3 has 14 amino acids. As DNA, the CDR3 is TGTGCCAGCAGCTACCCACAGGGGAACACTGAAGCTTTCTTT. This gives the protein CASSYPQGNTEAFF.

The V gene is TRBV6-5, the J gene TRBJ2-5; D is tentatively TRBD1 or TRBD2 (5 bases each). Germline V gene data show CDR1 as MNHEY and CDR2 as SVGAGI. The ends were cut back, 2 bases at V and 7 bases at J, with 11 bases in the middle. The CDR3 spans 13 residues. The CDR3 loop reads CASSYGGGRTQYF. Here the CDR3 DNA reads TGTGCCAGCAGTTACGGTGGGGGTAGGACCCAGTACTTC.

The chain links TRBV5-1 to TRBJ1-2; 8 bases map to TRBD1. V shed 5 bases and J 4 bases; nucleotides not matched to a gene: 10. The CDR3 has 15 amino acids. CDR1 is SGHRS and CDR2 is YFSETQ in the germline V gene. The DNA of the CDR3 is TGCGCCAGCAGGTACGGACAGGGCGTTTCCTATGGCTACACCTTC. Its protein is CASRYGQGVSYGYTF.

The rearrangement joins TRBV5-1 to TRBJ1-2; tentatively, D is TRBD1 (5 bases). Germline-derived CDR1 and CDR2 are SGHRS and YFSETQ. V gave up 0 bases and J gave up 7 bases, with 10 bases separating them. The CDR3 totals 13 residues. The CDR3 coding sequence is TGCGCCAGCAGCTTGGCGGGGACTCTTGGCTACACCTTC. It encodes CASSLAGTLGYTF.

This chain uses TRBV19 with TRBJ1-1, with D perhaps matching TRBD1 (5 bases). The V gene's germline CDR1 is LNHDA and CDR2 SQIVND (reference sequence). V lost 6 bases and J lost 7, with 15 bases in between. The length of the CDR3 is 13 residues. CDR3 sequence: CASSPRGGYEAFF. The CDR3 DNA sequence: TGTGCCAGTAGCCCTCGGGGGGGTTATGAAGCTTTCTTT. The whole variable domain, remainder taken from reference TRBV19 and TRBJ1-1, is DGGITQSPKYLFRKEGQNVTLSCEQNLNHDAMYWYRQDPGQGLRLIYYSQIVNDFQKGDIAEGYSVSREKKESFPLTVTSAQKNPTAFYLCASSPRGGYEAFFGQGTRLTVV.

The rearrangement joins TRBV5-1 to TRBJ1-1, with D perhaps TRBD1 (5 bases). The V gene's germline CDR1 is SGHRS and CDR2 YFSETQ. V dropped 10 bases and J dropped 3 bases, with 19 bases sitting between them. The CDR3 is made up of 14 amino acids. The CDR3 here is CASQEGVGDTEAFF. The CDR3 region has the DNA TGCGCCTCCCAGGAAGGGGTCGGGGACACTGAAGCTTTCTTT.

This chain links TRBV5-5 with TRBJ2-7, with 7 bases aligning to TRBD1. V gave up 5 bases and J gave up 3 bases; unmatched junction bases: 8. Germline V gives CDR1 SGHKS, CDR2 YYEKEE (reference sequence). CDR3 length: 14 amino acids. In DNA, the CDR3 is TGTGCCAGCAGGCAGGACAGGTTTTACTACGAGCAGTACTTC. It yields the protein CASRQDRFYYEQYF.

This sequence joins TRBV15 and TRBJ1-2; the D gene is possibly TRBD1 (5 bases). The CDR3 runs to 12 residues. Germline CDR1 reads LNHNV; CDR2 reads YYDKDF (reference sequence). V lost 5 bases and J 2 bases, leaving 6 bases between the germline ends. The CDR3 DNA sequence: TGTGCCACCAGCGACAGCAACTATGGCTACACCTTC. Its translation: CATSDSNYGYTF. Filled out from reference TRBV15 and TRBJ1-2, the complete variable domain reads DAMVIQNPRYQVTQFGKPVTLSCSQTLNHNVMYWYQQKSSQAPKLLFHYYDKDFNNEADTPDNFQSRRPNTSFCFLDIRSPGLGDTAMYLCATSDSNYGYTFGSGTRLTVV.

This sequence joins TRBV7-9 and TRBJ1-1; TRBD1 aligns across 7 bases. This CDR3 is 14 amino acids long. The germline gives CDR1 SEHNR, CDR2 FQNEAQ (reference sequence). Losses at the gene ends were 2 bases for V and 3 bases for J; bases not matched to a gene: 3. The CDR3 DNA follows: TGTGCCAGCAGCTTAACCACAGGGGACACTGAAGCTTTCTTT. It encodes CASSLTTGDTEAFF. Looking up the rest from reference TRBV7-9 and TRBJ1-1 gives the full variable domain: DTGVSQNPRHKITKRGQNVTFRCDPISEHNRLYWYRQTLGQGPEFLTYFQNEAQLEKSRLLSDRFSAERPKGSFSTLEIQRTEQGDSAMYLCASSLTTGDTEAFFGQGTRLTVV.

The chain carries TRBV6-5 and TRBJ1-1, with D maybe TRBD1 (5 bases). Germline V CDR1 and CDR2: MNHEY, SVGAGI. The V end lost 0 bases, the J end lost 0 bases, and 5 bases lay between the germline ends. This CDR3 comprises 14 residues. The CDR3 coding sequence is TGTGCCAGCAGTTACTCGACAGTGAACACTGAAGCTTTCTTT. Its protein is CASSYSTVNTEAFF.

This clone appeared a few times. The chain has TRBV7-9 and TRBJ2-7, with D possibly being TRBD1 or TRBD2 (5 bases each). Germline values: CDR1 SEHNR, CDR2 FQNEAQ (reference sequence). The V end lost 5 bases, the J end lost 4 bases, and 9 bases lay between the germline ends. This CDR3 comprises 12 residues. CDR3 DNA: TGTGCCAGCAGCGGGGACGGTTACGAGCAGTACTTC. As protein: CASSGDGYEQYF.

The chain employs TRBV5-1 and TRBJ2-7; D is unclear. Germline V CDR1 and CDR2: SGHRS, YFSETQ. V gave up 0 bases and J gave up 0 bases, with 10 bases separating them. The CDR3 runs 15 residues. CDR3 residues: CASSLGQTRSYEQYF. CDR3 nucleotide sequence: TGCGCCAGCAGCTTGGGGCAGACCCGCTCCTACGAGCAGTACTTC.

This clone appeared once. The gene calls are TRBV20-1 and TRBJ1-1; D is unclear. Trimming cost V 3 bases and J 1 base, with 9 bases left between them. This CDR3 spans 13 amino acids. From germline, CDR1 is DFQATT and CDR2 SNEGSKA (reference sequence). The DNA for the CDR3 is TGCAGTGCTAGTCTAACGTCGAACACTGAAGCTTTCTTT. Translated, it gives CSASLTSNTEAFF.

The genes are TRBV6-1 and TRBJ2-5; possible D gene TRBD2, 6 bases. CDR3 size: 15 residues. Per germline, CDR1 MNHNS and CDR2 SASEGT. V was clipped by 2 bases and J by 2 bases, with 12 bases between them. The CDR3 protein is CASSEMAGHQETQYF. CDR3 nucleotides: TGTGCCAGCAGTGAAATGGCGGGGCATCAAGAGACCCAGTACTTC.

The J gene is TRBJ1-2, the V gene TRBV18, with D possibly being TRBD1 (5 bases). The CDR3 contains 14 residues. CDR1 is KGHSH, CDR2 LQKENI, per germline. Trimming took 2 bases from V and 8 from J, leaving 15 bases between them. In DNA, the CDR3 is TGTGCCAGCTCACCAACCCGGACACTGCACGGCTACACCTTC. Protein product: CASSPTRTLHGYTF. The whole variable domain, filled in from reference TRBV18 and TRBJ1-2, reads NAGVMQNPRHLVRRRGQEARLRCSPMKGHSHVYWYRQLPEEGLKFMVYLQKENIIDESGMPKERFSAEFPKEGPSILRIQQVVRGDSAAYFCASSPTRTLHGYTFGSGTRLTVV.

The chain joins TRBV7-9 to TRBJ1-2; the D is unclear. The germline V gene has CDR1 SEHNR and CDR2 FQNEAQ (reference sequence). The CDR3 extends over 14 amino acids. Trimming shortened V by 5 bases and J by 0 bases, and 10 bases separated the two germline ends. The CDR3 DNA reads TGTGCCAGCAGCCAAGGGAGTGCTAACTATGGCTACACCTTC. This translates into CASSQGSANYGYTF.

This chain uses TRBV19 with TRBJ2-7; D is tentatively TRBD1 or TRBD2 (5 bases each). The germline V and J ends were trimmed by 7 bases and 12 bases, with 19 bases remaining between them. Looked up from germline, CDR1 is LNHDA and CDR2 is SQIVND (reference sequence). This CDR3 contains 12 residues. DNA of the CDR3: TGTGCCAGTAACACGGGACCGTTGAGCCTGTACTTC. As protein: CASNTGPLSLYF.

The J gene is TRBJ1-1, the V gene TRBV3-1 (or the pseudogene TRBV3-2), with 7 bases matching TRBD1. The V gene end was trimmed by 4 bases and the J gene end by 6 bases; junction bases not matched to a gene: 5. CDR3 length equals 13 residues. The germline gives CDR1 LGHDT, CDR2 YNNKEL (reference sequence). The DNA of the CDR3 is TGTGCCAGCAGCCCAGACAGGGCCTCTGAAGCTTTCTTT. Protein sequence: CASSPDRASEAFF.

CDR3 loop: CASSQAHVRGSNQPQHF. In DNA form, the CDR3 reads TGTGCCAGCAGCCAAGCCCACGTTCGGGGTAGCAATCAGCCCCAGCATTTT. This chain uses TRBV3-1 (or the pseudogene TRBV3-2) with TRBJ1-5; D uncertain. CDR1 and CDR2 from the germline V gene are LGHDT and YNNKEL (reference sequence). V shed 1 base and J shed 0 bases, with 13 bases lying between them. The CDR3 has 17 residues.

This chain joins TRBV10-3 and TRBJ1-1; tentatively, D is TRBD1 (6 bases). CDR3 length equals 15 residues. Per germline, CDR1 ENHRY and CDR2 SYGVKD. Between the trimmed V and J ends, which lost 4 bases and 0 bases, there was a span of 12 bases. CDR3 amino acids: CAISAGAGVNTEAFF. CDR3 nucleotide sequence: TGTGCCATCAGTGCAGGGGCAGGGGTGAACACTGAAGCTTTCTTT.

The genes are TRBV5-1 and TRBJ2-2; D uncertain. CDR3 length equals 14 residues. With 0 bases removed from V and 3 bases from J, the gap between germline ends came to 6 bases. Germline CDR1 and CDR2: SGHRS and YFSETQ. Here the CDR3 reads CASSLDRYTGELFF. The CDR3 region has the DNA TGCGCCAGCAGCTTGGACAGATACACCGGGGAGCTGTTTTTT.

The V call is TRBV7-2, the J call TRBJ1-1; TRBD1 might be the D (6 bases). V lost 4 bases and J 9 bases, leaving 15 bases between the germline ends. This CDR3 comprises 13 residues. Germline loops: CDR1 SGHTA, CDR2 FQGNSA. The CDR3 nucleotides read TGTGCCAGCAGCTCCTGGGGGGGCTCCCAAGCTTTCTTT. Its protein product is CASSSWGGSQAFF.

The chain recombines TRBV18 with TRBJ2-5, with D perhaps being TRBD1 or TRBD2 (5 bases each). From germline, CDR1 is KGHSH and CDR2 LQKENI. Trimming shortened V by 2 bases and J by 1 base, and 11 bases separated the two germline ends. This CDR3 contains 15 residues. This CDR3 reads CASSPSGRSQETQYF. CDR3 coding DNA: TGTGCCAGCTCACCATCGGGGCGATCCCAAGAGACCCAGTACTTC.

This sequence joins TRBV6-5 and TRBJ1-4; D might be TRBD1 (6 bases). Trimming removed 6 bases from V and 3 bases from J, with 11 bases in between. CDR1 is MNHEY and CDR2 is SVGAGI in the germline V gene. This CDR3 region has 14 residues. The CDR3 sequence is CASSPGVANEKLFF. CDR3 nucleotides: TGTGCCAGCAGCCCAGGGGTAGCTAATGAAAAACTGTTTTTT.

V gene TRBV5-1 combines with J gene TRBJ2-2, with D uncertain. Trimming took off 0 bases at V and 2 bases at J, with 11 bases between the two ends. Germline-derived CDR1 and CDR2 are SGHRS and YFSETQ. The CDR3 length is 16 residues. The CDR3 sequence is CASSLGAKGNTGELFF. The DNA of the CDR3 is TGCGCCAGCAGCTTGGGGGCGAAGGGAAACACCGGGGAGCTGTTTTTT. The full variable domain, with the rest looked up from reference TRBV5-1 and TRBJ2-2, is KAGVTQTPRYLIKTRGQQVTLSCSPISGHRSVSWYQQTPGQGLQFLFEYFSETQRNKGNFPGRFSGRQFSNSRSEMNVSTLELGDSALYLCASSLGAKGNTGELFFGEGSRLTVL.

The chain combines TRBV5-1 with TRBJ1-5, with D perhaps matching TRBD1 (5 bases). V lost 2 bases and J 1 base, leaving 10 bases between the germline ends. The germline V gene encodes CDR1 SGHRS and CDR2 YFSETQ. The CDR3 spans 15 residues. For the CDR3, the DNA is TGCGCCAGCAGCTTAAGGGGTAACAGCAATCAGCCCCAGCATTTT. Translation: CASSLRGNSNQPQHF.